What follows describes a single TCR beta chain. It lacks a known antigen. No per-base quality is available; no much larger clone lies one base away. This sample is drawn from a study of blood T cell repertoires in COVID-19 (dated by TCRdb to the early 2020s). Study-wide context: Samples from collaborators originated in the United States, Italy and Spain and spanned both the acute and convalescent phases of COVID-19. The material from the prospective study consisted of cDNA or gDNA derived from T cells, B-cell-depleted T cells, or PBMCs. The dataset comprised deeply sampled blood TCRbeta repertoires from subjects exposed to, actively infected with, or recovered from COVID-19. The repertoires were released in a freely available public database meant as a resource for research on the immune response to SARS-CoV-2. Samples came from the ongoing ImmuneRACE study (first 160 participants) plus 1,254 subjects from 6 global collaborators. Nearly every sample came with metadata listing a de-identified subject ID, COVID-19 status, age in years and sex. HLA class I and class II types, where available, came from metadata supplied by the sample provider rather than from assay-based typing. Beyond this particular receptor, the publication reports: How much clinical and demographic metadata was included differed by source and by participant, and the metadata was provided uncurated.

The trim is 4 bases for V and 3 bases for J, with a gap of 7 bases between the germline ends. Measured from the cysteine to the phenylalanine, the CDR3 is 12 residues long. The retained sequence is limited to the CDR3, 36 bases, with the frame set at the first base. Looking up the germline V gene yields CDR1 SNHLY and CDR2 FYNNEI. Participants in the prospective study were enrolled through a virtual design, were aged roughly 18 to 95 years, and lived in about two dozen United States geographic areas. To assign participants to cohorts, the prospective study relied on clinical history that participants themselves reported in a screening survey and a study questionnaire. Recovered participants in ImmuneRACE Cohort 3 were defined as having two consecutive negative NP/OP PCR tests, clearance from a healthcare professional, or resolution of symptoms. Each participant in the prospective study had whole blood, serum and a nasopharyngeal or oropharyngeal swab collected by mobile phlebotomists. Participants in the prospective study had the option to provide additional blood draws and questionnaires over a roughly 2-month period. Before DNA extraction, prospective study blood samples were shipped either frozen or at room temperature.

TCRbeta CDR3 regions were amplified from genomic DNA by means of the immunoSEQ Assay, a bias-controlled multiplex PCR. On the authors' methods: The number of nucleated cells in each sample was estimated from the amplification of reference gene primers within the assay. To quantify the absolute abundance of each unique TCRbeta CDR3 rearrangement, sequence reads were collapsed and filtered. For each sample, productive Simpson clonality was calculated by taking the square root of Simpson's diversity index across productive rearrangements. TCRdb holds this immuneACCESS table with in-frame rearrangements only. Some clones are missing; in checked studies, unresolved V genes explain under half, and the rest has no known cause. V, J and clone size derive from that table, while D and trimming were established from the DNA sequence. In all, the sample holds about 170,000 clones, and 70% to 90% of those were seen once. The ten largest clones represent roughly 0.82% of the sample.

The receptor chain draws on TRBV2 and TRBJ2-7; the D gene assignment is ambiguous. The sequence was collected from a young woman who had recovered from COVID-19. Sequences were obtained from PBMCs or T cells enriched from blood (not recorded which). The DNA sequence is given as TGTGCCAGCAGTGGAGGCTTCTACGAGCAGTACTTC. Its product reads: CASSGGFYEQYF.